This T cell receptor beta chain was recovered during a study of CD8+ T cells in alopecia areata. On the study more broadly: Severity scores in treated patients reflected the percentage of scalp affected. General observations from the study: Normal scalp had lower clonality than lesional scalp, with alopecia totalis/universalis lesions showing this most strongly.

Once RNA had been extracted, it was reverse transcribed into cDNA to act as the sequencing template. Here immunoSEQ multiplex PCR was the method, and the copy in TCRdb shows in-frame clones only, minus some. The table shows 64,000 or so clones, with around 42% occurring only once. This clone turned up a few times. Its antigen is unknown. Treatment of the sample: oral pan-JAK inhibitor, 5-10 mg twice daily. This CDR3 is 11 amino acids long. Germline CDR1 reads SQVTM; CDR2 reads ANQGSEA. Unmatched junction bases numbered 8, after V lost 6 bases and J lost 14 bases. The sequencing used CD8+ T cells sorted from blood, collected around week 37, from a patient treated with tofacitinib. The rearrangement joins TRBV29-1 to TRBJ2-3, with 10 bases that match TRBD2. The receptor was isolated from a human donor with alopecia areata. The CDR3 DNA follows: TGCAGCGTGGTAGCGGGAGGTTACCTGTATTTT. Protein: CSVVAGGYLYF.